The sequence of this TCR beta chain was determined in a study of cytomegalovirus exposure and HLA in healthy donors. V was trimmed by 0 bases and J by 2 bases, leaving 11 bases between them. There are 15 residues in the CDR3. The V gene's germline CDR1 is SGHAT and CDR2 FQNNGV. Study results and limitations: Sequencing likely generated an artifact that appeared as a cluster of highly shared sequence variants. Later on, analysis showed that most CMV-associated TCR beta chains appeared to be HLA-restricted.

Primers included in the PCR were 60 Vbeta and 13 Jbeta primers. Produced via immunoSEQ multiplex PCR; TCRdb's table is partial and in-frame only. The sample lists some 180,000 clones, roughly 79% occurring once. In the case of this clone: Its target is not known.

The V call is TRBV11-2, the J call TRBJ2-7, with TRBD1 as a possible D gene (6 bases). Material: PBMCs. This TCR came from a man aged 25-45 years in good health and CMV-seronegative. The CDR3 protein is CASSLDRGPTYEQYF. Written as DNA, the CDR3 is TGTGCCAGCAGCTTAGACAGGGGACCGACCTACGAGCAGTACTTC.